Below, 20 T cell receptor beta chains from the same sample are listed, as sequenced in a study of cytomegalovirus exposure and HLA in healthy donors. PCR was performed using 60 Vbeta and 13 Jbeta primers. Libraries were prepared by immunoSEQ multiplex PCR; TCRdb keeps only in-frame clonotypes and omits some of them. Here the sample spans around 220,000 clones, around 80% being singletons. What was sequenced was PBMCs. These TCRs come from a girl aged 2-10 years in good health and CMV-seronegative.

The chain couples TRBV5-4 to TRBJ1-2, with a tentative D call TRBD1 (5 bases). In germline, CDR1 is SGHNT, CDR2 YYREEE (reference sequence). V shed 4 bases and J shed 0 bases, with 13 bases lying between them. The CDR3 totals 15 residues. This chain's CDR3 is CASSPGGLANYGYTF. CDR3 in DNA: TGTGCCAGCAGCCCCGGGGGATTAGCTAACTATGGCTACACCTTC.

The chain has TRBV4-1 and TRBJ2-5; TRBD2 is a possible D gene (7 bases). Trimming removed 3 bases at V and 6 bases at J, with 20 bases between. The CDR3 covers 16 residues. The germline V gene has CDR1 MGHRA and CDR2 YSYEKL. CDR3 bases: TGCGCCAGCAGCCACGGCCTAGGGGGGGATTTGAAGACCCAGTACTTC. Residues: CASSHGLGGDLKTQYF.

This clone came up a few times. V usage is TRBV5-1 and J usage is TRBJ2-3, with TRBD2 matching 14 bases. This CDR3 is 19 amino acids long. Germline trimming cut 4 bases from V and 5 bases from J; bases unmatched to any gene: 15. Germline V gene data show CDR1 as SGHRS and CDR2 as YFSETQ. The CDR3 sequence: CASSVRTSGGLLPRDTQYF. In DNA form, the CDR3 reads TGCGCCAGCAGCGTCCGGACTAGCGGGGGGCTCCTCCCGCGAGATACGCAGTATTTT. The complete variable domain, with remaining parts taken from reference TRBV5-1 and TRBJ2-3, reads KAGVTQTPRYLIKTRGQQVTLSCSPISGHRSVSWYQQTPGQGLQFLFEYFSETQRNKGNFPGRFSGRQFSNSRSEMNVSTLELGDSALYLCASSVRTSGGLLPRDTQYFGPGTRLTVL.

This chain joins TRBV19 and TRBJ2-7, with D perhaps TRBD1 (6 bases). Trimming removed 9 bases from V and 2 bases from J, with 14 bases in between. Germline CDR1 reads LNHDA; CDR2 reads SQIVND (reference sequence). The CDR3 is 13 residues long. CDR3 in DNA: TGTGCCAGCCACGCCGGGACAACCTACGAGCAGTACTTC. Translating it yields CASHAGTTYEQYF.

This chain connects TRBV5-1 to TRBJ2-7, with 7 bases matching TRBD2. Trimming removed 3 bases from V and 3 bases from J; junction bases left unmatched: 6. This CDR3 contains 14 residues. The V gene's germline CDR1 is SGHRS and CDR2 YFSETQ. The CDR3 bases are TGCGCCAGCAGCTGGAGCGGGGAAGGCTACGAGCAGTACTTC. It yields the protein CASSWSGEGYEQYF.

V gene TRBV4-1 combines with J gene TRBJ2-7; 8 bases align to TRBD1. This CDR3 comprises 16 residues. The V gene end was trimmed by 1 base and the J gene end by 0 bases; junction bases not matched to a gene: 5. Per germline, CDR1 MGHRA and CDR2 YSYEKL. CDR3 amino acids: CASSQGDRRSSYEQYF. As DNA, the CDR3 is TGCGCCAGCAGCCAAGGGGACAGGCGGAGCTCCTACGAGCAGTACTTC.

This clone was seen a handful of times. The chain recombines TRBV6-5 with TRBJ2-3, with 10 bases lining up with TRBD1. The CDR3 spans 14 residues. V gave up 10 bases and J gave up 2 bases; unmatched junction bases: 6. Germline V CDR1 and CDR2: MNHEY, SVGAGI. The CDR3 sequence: CATRGQGNTDTQYF. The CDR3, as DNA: TGTGCCACCCGGGGACAGGGGAACACAGATACGCAGTATTTT.

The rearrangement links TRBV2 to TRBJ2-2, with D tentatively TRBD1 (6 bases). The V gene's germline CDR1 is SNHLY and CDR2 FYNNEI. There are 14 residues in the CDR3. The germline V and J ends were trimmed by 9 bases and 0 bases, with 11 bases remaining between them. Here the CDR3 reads CASTDSANTGELFF. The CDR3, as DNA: TGTGCCAGTACGGACAGCGCGAACACCGGGGAGCTGTTTTTT.

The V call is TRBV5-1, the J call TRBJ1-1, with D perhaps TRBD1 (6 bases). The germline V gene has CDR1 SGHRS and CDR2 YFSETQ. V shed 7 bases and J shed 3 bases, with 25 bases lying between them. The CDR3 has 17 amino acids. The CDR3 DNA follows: TGCGCCAGCGGCCCACCTAAACTTACAGGGACGGACACTGAAGCTTTCTTT. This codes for CASGPPKLTGTDTEAFF.

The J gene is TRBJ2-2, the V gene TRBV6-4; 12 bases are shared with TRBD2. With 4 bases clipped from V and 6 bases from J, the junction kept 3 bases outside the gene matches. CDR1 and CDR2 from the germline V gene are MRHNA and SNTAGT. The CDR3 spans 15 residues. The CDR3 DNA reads TGTGCCAGCAGTGCGGCTAGCGGGGGGGCCGGGGAGCTGTTTTTT. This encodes CASSAASGGAGELFF.

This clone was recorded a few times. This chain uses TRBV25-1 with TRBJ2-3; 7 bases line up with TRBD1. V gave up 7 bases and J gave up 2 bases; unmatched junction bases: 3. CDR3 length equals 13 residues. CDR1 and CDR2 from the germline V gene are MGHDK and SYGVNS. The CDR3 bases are TGTGCCAGCACGGGACAGATCACAGATACGCAGTATTTT. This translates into CASTGQITDTQYF.

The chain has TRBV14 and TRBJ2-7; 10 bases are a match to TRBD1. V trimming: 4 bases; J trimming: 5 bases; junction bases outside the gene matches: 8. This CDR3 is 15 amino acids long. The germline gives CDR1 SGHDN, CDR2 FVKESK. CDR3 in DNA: TGTGCCAGCAGCCGACCGGGACAGGGGCAACACGAGCAGTACTTC. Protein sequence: CASSRPGQGQHEQYF.

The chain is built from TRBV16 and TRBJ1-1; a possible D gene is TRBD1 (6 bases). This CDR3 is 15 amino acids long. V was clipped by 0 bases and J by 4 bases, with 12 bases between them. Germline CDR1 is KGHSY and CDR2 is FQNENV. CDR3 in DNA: TGTGCCAGCAGCCAATCTTCGCACAGGGCCACTGAAGCTTTCTTT. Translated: CASSQSSHRATEAFF.

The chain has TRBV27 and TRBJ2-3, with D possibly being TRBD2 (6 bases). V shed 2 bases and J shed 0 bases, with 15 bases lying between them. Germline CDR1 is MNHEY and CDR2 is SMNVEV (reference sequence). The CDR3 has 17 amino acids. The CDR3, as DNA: TGTGCCAGCAGTTTAATCGGGGGAGTCGAGAGCACAGATACGCAGTATTTT. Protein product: CASSLIGGVESTDTQYF.

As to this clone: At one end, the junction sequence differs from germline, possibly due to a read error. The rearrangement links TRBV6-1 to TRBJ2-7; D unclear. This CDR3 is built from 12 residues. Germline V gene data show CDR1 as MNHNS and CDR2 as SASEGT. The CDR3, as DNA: TGTGCCAGTTTGGATGGAGTGTACGGGCAGTACTTC. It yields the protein CASLDGVYGQYF.

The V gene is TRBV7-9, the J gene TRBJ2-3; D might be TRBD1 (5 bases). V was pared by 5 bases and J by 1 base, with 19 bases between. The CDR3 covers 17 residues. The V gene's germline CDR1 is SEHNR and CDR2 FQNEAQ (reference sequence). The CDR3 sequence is CASSVDMALQGTDTQYF. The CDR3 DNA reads TGTGCCAGCAGCGTAGACATGGCCTTACAGGGCACAGATACGCAGTATTTT.

Here the CDR3 DNA reads TGCGCGTCTCGGATTTGGACTAGCGGGTACAATGAGCAGTTCTTC. Residues: CASRIWTSGYNEQFF. The V and J genes are TRBV5-1 and TRBJ2-1, with 11 nucleotides matching TRBD2. Looked up from germline, CDR1 is SGHRS and CDR2 is YFSETQ. CDR3 length equals 15 residues.

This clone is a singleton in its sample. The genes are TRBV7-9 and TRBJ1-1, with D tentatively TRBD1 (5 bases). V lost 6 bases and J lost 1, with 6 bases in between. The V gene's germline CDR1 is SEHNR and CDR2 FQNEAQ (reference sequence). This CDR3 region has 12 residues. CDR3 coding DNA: TGTGCCAGCAGTCAGGGGAACACTGAAGCTTTCTTT. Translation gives CASSQGNTEAFF.

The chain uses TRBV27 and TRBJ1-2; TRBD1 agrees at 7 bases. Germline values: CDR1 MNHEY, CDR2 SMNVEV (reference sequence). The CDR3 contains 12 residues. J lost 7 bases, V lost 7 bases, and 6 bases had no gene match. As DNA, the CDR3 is TGTGCCAGCACCGACAGGGCAGGTGGCTACACCTTC. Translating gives CASTDRAGGYTF.

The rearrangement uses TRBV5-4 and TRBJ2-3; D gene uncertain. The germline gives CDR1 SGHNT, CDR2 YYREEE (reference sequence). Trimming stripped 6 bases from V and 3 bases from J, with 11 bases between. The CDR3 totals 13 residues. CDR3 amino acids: CASNPPGTDTQYF. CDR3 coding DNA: TGTGCCAGCAACCCCCCAGGAACAGATACGCAGTATTTT.